The rows below give T cell receptor beta chains drawn from one sample of a study of T cell changes during pregnancy in multiple sclerosis. Method: immunoSEQ multiplex PCR; TCRdb's copy keeps in-frame clones and lacks some. The sample records about 44,000 clones, around 93% being singletons. Sequences were derived from CD4+ T cells from peripheral blood mononuclear cells, sampled in the third trimester of pregnancy. The receptors derive from a female donor with multiple sclerosis, enrolled in a pregnancy study. Both conserved end residues are part of each CDR3. The order of the fields is clone size, D gene, J gene, V gene, CDR3 protein, CDR3 DNA. The D gene is left open where the match is weak. The size of a clone is reported for some rows only, either as once, few or many, or as a class for expanded clones.

clone_size: NA
d_call: NA
j_call: TRBJ2-5
v_call: TRBV2
cdr3_aa: CASTRFEGTQYF
cdr3_nt: TGTGCCAGCACTCGCTTTGAGGGGACCCAGTACTTC

clone_size: NA
d_call: TRBD1
j_call: TRBJ1-2
v_call: TRBV4-3
cdr3_aa: CASSQLRTGSGGYTF
cdr3_nt: TGCGCCAGCAGCCAATTGCGGACAGGGTCTGGTGGCTACACCTTC

clone_size: NA
d_call: TRBD2
j_call: TRBJ2-2
v_call: TRBV7-7
cdr3_aa: CASSLQLAGGGELFF
cdr3_nt: TGTGCTAGCAGCTTACAACTAGCGGGCGGCGGGGAGCTGTTTTTT

clone_size: NA
d_call: NA
j_call: TRBJ2-5
v_call: TRBV21-1
cdr3_aa: CASSTFVTRKHQETQYF
cdr3_nt: TGTGCCAGCAGCACCTTTGTGACTAGAAAACACCAAGAGACCCAGTACTTC

clone_size: NA
d_call: TRBD1
j_call: TRBJ2-2
v_call: TRBV27
cdr3_aa: CASSLGRQGNAGELFF
cdr3_nt: TGTGCCAGCAGTTTAGGGAGACAGGGAAATGCCGGGGAGCTGTTTTTT

clone_size: NA
d_call: NA
j_call: TRBJ1-5
v_call: TRBV2
cdr3_aa: CASSGDSKNQPQHF
cdr3_nt: TGTGCCAGCAGTGGGGACTCCAAGAATCAGCCCCAGCATTTT

clone_size: NA
d_call: TRBD1
j_call: TRBJ2-7
v_call: TRBV5-1
cdr3_aa: CASSLLGTGVGGEQYF
cdr3_nt: TGCGCCAGCAGCTTGTTGGGGACAGGGGTTGGTGGAGAGCAGTACTTC

clone_size: NA
d_call: NA
j_call: TRBJ1-1
v_call: TRBV28
cdr3_aa: CASSFMGRDTEAFF
cdr3_nt: TGTGCCAGCAGTTTTATGGGGAGGGACACTGAAGCTTTCTTT

clone_size: NA
d_call: NA
j_call: TRBJ2-3
v_call: TRBV10-3
cdr3_aa: CAIRGGLEDTQYF
cdr3_nt: TGTGCCATCAGGGGGGGACTGGAAGATACGCAGTATTTT

clone_size: NA
d_call: NA
j_call: TRBJ2-5
v_call: TRBV30
cdr3_aa: CAWSGGMRSSETQYF
cdr3_nt: TGTGCCTGGAGTGGAGGTATGAGGAGTTCGGAGACCCAGTACTTC

clone_size: NA
d_call: NA
j_call: TRBJ2-2
v_call: TRBV19
cdr3_aa: CASSAHPGAGELFF
cdr3_nt: TGTGCCAGTAGTGCTCACCCCGGGGCCGGGGAGCTGTTTTTT

clone_size: NA
d_call: NA
j_call: TRBJ1-1
v_call: TRBV28
cdr3_aa: CASSLIQVNTEAFF
cdr3_nt: TGTGCCAGCAGTCTTATACAGGTGAACACTGAAGCTTTCTTT

clone_size: NA
d_call: TRBD1
j_call: TRBJ1-5
v_call: TRBV12-5
cdr3_aa: CASGLGQGVFQPQHF
cdr3_nt: TGTGCTAGTGGTTTGGGACAGGGGGTTTTTCAGCCCCAGCATTTT

clone_size: NA
d_call: TRBD1
j_call: TRBJ1-2
v_call: TRBV27
cdr3_aa: CASSGQGFYGYTF
cdr3_nt: TGTGCCAGCAGTGGACAGGGTTTTTATGGCTACACCTTC

clone_size: once
d_call: NA
j_call: TRBJ1-2
v_call: TRBV27
cdr3_aa: CASRGGGNYGYTF
cdr3_nt: TGTGCCAGCAGAGGGGGGGGTAACTATGGCTACACCTTC

clone_size: NA
d_call: NA
j_call: TRBJ1-3
v_call: TRBV30
cdr3_aa: CAWSRDSGSGNTIYF
cdr3_nt: TGTGCCTGGAGCCGGGACTCGGGCTCTGGAAACACCATATATTTT

clone_size: NA
d_call: NA
j_call: TRBJ2-3
v_call: TRBV5-1
cdr3_aa: CASSLQAFTDTQYF
cdr3_nt: TGCGCCAGCAGCTTGCAAGCTTTCACAGATACGCAGTATTTT

clone_size: NA
d_call: NA
j_call: TRBJ1-1
v_call: TRBV2
cdr3_aa: CASKKEAGTEAFF
cdr3_nt: TGTGCCAGCAAGAAGGAAGCGGGCACTGAAGCTTTCTTT

clone_size: NA
d_call: TRBD1
j_call: TRBJ1-1
v_call: TRBV7-9
cdr3_aa: CASRIGTANTEAFF
cdr3_nt: TGTGCCAGCAGGATCGGGACAGCGAACACTGAAGCTTTCTTT

clone_size: NA
d_call: NA
j_call: TRBJ1-2
v_call: TRBV6-1
cdr3_aa: CASSEGGMRGYTF
cdr3_nt: TGTGCCAGCAGTGAAGGAGGGATGCGTGGCTACACCTTC

clone_size: once
d_call: NA
j_call: TRBJ2-1
v_call: TRBV4-1
cdr3_aa: CASSQADMGLSSYNEQFF
cdr3_nt: TGCGCCAGCAGCCAGGCTGACATGGGGCTGAGCTCCTACAATGAGCAGTTCTTC

clone_size: NA
d_call: NA
j_call: TRBJ1-1
v_call: TRBV4-2
cdr3_aa: CASSRTSDTEAFF
cdr3_nt: TGTGCCAGCAGCCGGACATCGGACACTGAAGCTTTCTTT

clone_size: few
d_call: TRBD1
j_call: TRBJ2-7
v_call: TRBV27
cdr3_aa: CASSFMQGAGEQYF
cdr3_nt: TGTGCCAGCAGTTTTATGCAGGGGGCGGGTGAGCAGTACTTC

clone_size: NA
d_call: NA
j_call: TRBJ1-1
v_call: TRBV30
cdr3_aa: CAWSVLAGAFF
cdr3_nt: TGTGCCTGGAGTGTACTGGCAGGAGCTTTCTTT

clone_size: NA
d_call: NA
j_call: TRBJ2-5
v_call: TRBV7-3
cdr3_aa: CASSLIGGGPGETQYF
cdr3_nt: TGTGCCAGCAGCTTAATAGGGGGAGGGCCTGGAGAGACCCAGTACTTC

clone_size: NA
d_call: TRBD2
j_call: TRBJ2-3
v_call: TRBV11-2
cdr3_aa: CASRWSLSGGADTQYF
cdr3_nt: TGTGCCAGCAGATGGTCCCTTTCGGGGGGGGCAGATACGCAGTATTTT

clone_size: NA
d_call: TRBD2
j_call: TRBJ2-1
v_call: TRBV19
cdr3_aa: CASGQLAGGNEQFF
cdr3_nt: TGTGCCAGTGGGCAACTAGCGGGAGGGAATGAGCAGTTCTTC

clone_size: NA
d_call: NA
j_call: TRBJ1-2
v_call: TRBV5-6
cdr3_aa: CASSLPGVNGYTF
cdr3_nt: TGTGCCAGCAGCTTGCCAGGGGTTAATGGCTACACCTTC

clone_size: NA
d_call: NA
j_call: TRBJ2-7
v_call: TRBV19
cdr3_aa: CASALTDDYEQYF
cdr3_nt: TGTGCCAGTGCCCTTACAGATGACTACGAGCAGTACTTC

clone_size: NA
d_call: TRBD1
j_call: TRBJ1-5
v_call: TRBV28
cdr3_aa: CASSTGGNQPQHF
cdr3_nt: TGTGCCAGCAGTACAGGGGGAAATCAGCCCCAGCATTTT

clone_size: NA
d_call: TRBD2
j_call: TRBJ2-1
v_call: TRBV6-1
cdr3_aa: CASRPSGYGVNEQFF
cdr3_nt: TGTGCCAGCAGGCCTAGCGGTTACGGAGTCAATGAGCAGTTCTTC

clone_size: NA
d_call: TRBD2
j_call: TRBJ2-1
v_call: TRBV27
cdr3_aa: CASSLGLAGVGGNEQFF
cdr3_nt: TGTGCCAGCAGTTTGGGACTAGCGGGAGTCGGTGGGAATGAGCAGTTCTTC

clone_size: NA
d_call: NA
j_call: TRBJ2-3
v_call: TRBV28
cdr3_aa: CASSIGGTGSDTQYF
cdr3_nt: TGTGCCAGCAGTATCGGGGGGACAGGCTCAGATACGCAGTATTTT

clone_size: NA
d_call: NA
j_call: TRBJ2-5
v_call: TRBV7-2
cdr3_aa: CASVPQTGVKETQYF
cdr3_nt: TGTGCCAGCGTCCCCCAAACGGGAGTAAAAGAGACCCAGTACTTC

clone_size: NA
d_call: NA
j_call: TRBJ1-1
v_call: TRBV14
cdr3_aa: CASSQVVVRLNTEAFF
cdr3_nt: TGTGCCAGCAGCCAAGTTGTAGTCCGTTTGAACACTGAAGCTTTCTTT

clone_size: NA
d_call: NA
j_call: TRBJ2-2
v_call: TRBV6-6
cdr3_aa: CASIPGGPNTGELFF
cdr3_nt: TGTGCCAGCATCCCAGGGGGGCCGAACACCGGGGAGCTGTTTTTT

clone_size: once
d_call: TRBD1
j_call: TRBJ1-1
v_call: TRBV28
cdr3_aa: CASSLPGQGRTEAFF
cdr3_nt: TGTGCCAGCAGTTTACCTGGACAGGGGAGAACTGAAGCTTTCTTT

clone_size: NA
d_call: NA
j_call: TRBJ2-1
v_call: TRBV9
cdr3_aa: CASSARDAGRTYNEQFF
cdr3_nt: TGTGCCAGCAGCGCGAGGGACGCGGGACGGACCTACAATGAGCAGTTCTTC

clone_size: NA
d_call: TRBD1
j_call: TRBJ2-5
v_call: TRBV2
cdr3_aa: CASSPAPGGTGETQYF
cdr3_nt: TGTGCCAGCAGTCCCGCCCCAGGGGGTACAGGGGAGACCCAGTACTTC

clone_size: NA
d_call: TRBD2
j_call: TRBJ2-1
v_call: TRBV5-8
cdr3_aa: CASSWTSGSVNEQFF
cdr3_nt: TGTGCCAGCAGCTGGACTAGCGGGAGTGTCAATGAGCAGTTCTTC

clone_size: NA
d_call: NA
j_call: TRBJ2-5
v_call: TRBV19
cdr3_aa: CASSIDPPGQWGVQETQYF
cdr3_nt: TGTGCCAGTAGTATAGATCCCCCGGGACAGTGGGGGGTTCAAGAGACCCAGTACTTC

clone_size: NA
d_call: TRBD1
j_call: TRBJ1-1
v_call: TRBV7-9
cdr3_aa: CASSQGATGTGNTEAFF
cdr3_nt: TGTGCCAGCAGCCAGGGGGCCACCGGGACAGGGAATACTGAAGCTTTCTTT

clone_size: NA
d_call: NA
j_call: TRBJ1-1
v_call: TRBV5-8
cdr3_aa: CASSLALGGDAFF
cdr3_nt: TGTGCCAGCAGCTTGGCCTTGGGGGGTGATGCTTTCTTT

clone_size: few
d_call: TRBD1
j_call: TRBJ2-3
v_call: TRBV4-3
cdr3_aa: CASSQGLQGRDTQYF
cdr3_nt: TGCGCCAGCAGCCAAGGTTTACAGGGGCGGGATACGCAGTATTTT